This T cell receptor beta chain originates from a study of blood T cell repertoires in COVID-19. In the study overall: PBMCs, B-cell-depleted T cells, or T cells were the source of the cDNA or gDNA that made up the material.

This clone was found once. In the authors' workflow: Researchers report that nucleated cell counts were estimated from reference gene primer amplification. Profiled with immunoSEQ multiplex PCR; TCRdb holds only in-frame clones, not every one. Clone size and V and J calls were adopted from that table, with D and trimming inferred from the DNA. The sample consists of over 200,000 clones, approximately 90% of them appearing once. The CDR3 has 12 residues. With 5 bases removed from V and 5 bases from J, the gap between germline ends came to 9 bases. CDR1 is LGHNA and CDR2 is YNFKEQ in the germline V gene.

Sequencing was done on a sample of peripheral blood. The V and J genes are TRBV4-2 and TRBJ1-1; D perhaps matches TRBD1 (5 bases). This clonotype originated in a man aged 30 to 39 who had recovered from COVID-19. CDR3 amino acids: CASSAGGTEAFF. As DNA, the CDR3 is TGTGCCAGCAGCGCGGGGGGGACTGAAGCTTTCTTT.